A selection of T cell receptor beta chains follows, all from one sample in a study of blood T cells in healthy people across ages. MiXCR, run by TCRdb on the 5' RACE reads, gives a single entry per CDR3 protein. The data contain about 1.6 million distinct CDR3 sequences, almost 35% of them singletons. Sequenced: blood. These receptors all come from a woman in her 30s in good health. The CDR3 runs from the conserved cysteine through the conserved F or W. The D gene is left open where the match is weak. Rows may omit the clone size; those that give it use once, few, many or a size class.

D gene	V gene	clone size	J gene	CDR3 protein	CDR3 DNA
-	TRBV27	-	TRBJ1-2	CASSSGQSLPGYTF	TGTGCCAGCAGTTCCGGACAATCCCTACCTGGCTACACCTTC
-	TRBV10-2	-	TRBJ2-7	CASSGGRESYEQYF	TGCGCCAGCAGTGGGGGCAGGGAGTCCTACGAGCAGTACTTC
-	TRBV10-3	-	TRBJ2-7	CAISGAEGGLGEQYF	TGTGCCATCAGTGGAGCAGAGGGAGGTTTAGGCGAGCAGTACTTC
TRBD1	TRBV9	-	TRBJ1-2	CASSDPGQGDGYTF	TGTGCCAGCAGCGACCCAGGACAGGGGGATGGCTACACCTTC
TRBD2	TRBV7-3	few	TRBJ2-1	CASSHPLAGGDNEQFF	TGTGCCAGCAGTCACCCACTAGCGGGAGGTGACAATGAGCAGTTCTTC
-	TRBV15	-	TRBJ2-1	CATDRDYNEQFF	TGTGCCACCGATAGGGACTACAATGAGCAGTTCTTC
-	TRBV29-1	-	TRBJ1-5	CSVGPRGVGQPQHF	TGCAGCGTGGGTCCACGGGGGGTCGGTCAGCCCCAGCATTTT
-	TRBV12-3/TRBV12-4	few	TRBJ1-6	CASTKRGTESPLHF	TGTGCCAGCACCAAGAGGGGTACTGAGTCACCCCTCCACTTT
-	TRBV7-9	-	TRBJ2-3	CASSLRYPGASSDTQYF	TGTGCCAGCAGCTTAAGGTACCCGGGGGCAAGTTCAGATACGCAGTATTTT
-	TRBV15	few	TRBJ2-7	CATSRDPRDTYEQYF	TGTGCCACCAGCAGAGATCCCAGGGACACCTACGAGCAGTACTTC
TRBD1	TRBV12-3/TRBV12-4	few	TRBJ1-2	CASSSLGAGGIANYGYTF	TGTGCCAGCAGTTCCCTAGGGGCAGGGGGCATTGCTAACTATGGCTACACCTTC
-	TRBV4-1	-	TRBJ2-7	CASSHQRSGTPTSYEQYF	TGCGCCAGCAGCCACCAACGATCTGGGACTCCGACCTCCTACGAGCAGTACTTC
TRBD2	TRBV2	-	TRBJ2-1	CASIRAGSVYNEQFF	TGTGCCAGCATACGAGCGGGATCCGTCTACAATGAGCAGTTCTTC
TRBD1	TRBV5-1	many	TRBJ2-3	CASTLTGGADTQYF	TGCGCCAGCACCCTGACAGGGGGCGCAGATACGCAGTATTTT
-	TRBV5-1	many	TRBJ2-1	CASSWGAGSSYNEQFF	TGCGCCAGCAGCTGGGGGGCGGGCAGTTCCTACAATGAGCAGTTCTTC
-	TRBV4-2	few	TRBJ1-2	CASSPSSGDGYGYTF	TGTGCCAGCAGCCCCTCGTCCGGCGACGGCTATGGCTACACCTTC
TRBD2	TRBV6-6	few	TRBJ2-1	CASSYSPLAGFNEQFF	TGTGCCAGCAGTTACTCGCCACTAGCGGGGTTTAATGAGCAGTTCTTC
-	TRBV18	-	TRBJ2-7	CASSPLVEQYF	TGTGCCAGCTCTCCGCTGGTGGAGCAGTACTTC
TRBD2	TRBV7-9	few	TRBJ2-1	CASSPRVSGRAFVYNEQFF	TGTGCCAGCAGCCCACGGGTTAGCGGGAGGGCCTTTGTCTACAATGAGCAGTTCTTC
-	TRBV29-1	-	TRBJ1-2	CSVEPGQPNYGYTF	TGCAGCGTTGAACCTGGACAGCCTAACTATGGCTACACCTTC
TRBD2	TRBV3-1	-	TRBJ2-5	CASSPAGGRGYF	TGTGCCAGCAGCCCAGCCGGCGGGAGGGGGTACTTC
-	TRBV28	-	TRBJ2-7	CACSLNRGGDEQYF	TGTGCCTGCAGTTTAAACAGGGGGGGGGACGAGCAGTACTTC
-	TRBV20-1	many	TRBJ2-7	CSASPGQGGGIYEQYF	TGCAGTGCTAGCCCGGGACAAGGAGGGGGGATCTACGAGCAGTACTTC
TRBD1	TRBV6-1	-	TRBJ1-2	CASREGQTAYYGYTF	TGTGCCAGCAGAGAGGGACAGACCGCTTACTATGGCTACACCTTC
-	TRBV11-2	-	TRBJ2-1	CASSLDGQHYNEQFF	TGTGCCAGCAGCTTAGATGGCCAGCACTACAATGAGCAGTTCTTC
-	TRBV24-1	-	TRBJ2-3	CATSDETGRPGTQYF	TGTGCCACCAGTGATGAAACGGGACGGCCCGGTACGCAGTATTTT
TRBD2	TRBV7-9	few	TRBJ2-7	CASSLSAGEQDEQYF	TGTGCCAGCAGCCTCTCAGCGGGAGAGCAGGACGAGCAGTACTTC
-	TRBV11-1	-	TRBJ2-5	CASSGRAGETQYF	TGTGCCAGCAGCGGCCGGGCGGGAGAGACCCAGTACTTC
-	TRBV28	-	TRBJ2-3	CASSQPAYSDTQYF	TGTGCCAGCAGCCAACCTGCATACTCAGATACGCAGTATTTT
TRBD1	TRBV7-9	once	TRBJ2-1	CASSFQGAITYNEQFF	TGTGCCAGCAGCTTCCAGGGGGCCATTACTTACAATGAGCAGTTCTTC
-	TRBV20-1	few	TRBJ2-7	CSARDRGGVAYEQYF	TGCAGTGCTAGAGATAGGGGGGGGGTTGCCTACGAGCAGTACTTC
-	TRBV4-2	few	TRBJ1-2	CASSQEVSNYGYTF	TGTGCCAGCAGCCAAGAAGTTAGTAACTATGGCTACACCTTC
-	TRBV6-4	-	TRBJ1-6	CASSQRQDNSPLHF	TGTGCCAGCAGTCAACGACAGGACAATTCACCCCTCCACTTT
-	TRBV2	few	TRBJ2-2	CASSGAASSVGELFF	TGTGCCAGCAGTGGTGCAGCGTCCTCAGTCGGGGAGCTGTTTTTT
-	TRBV6-6	-	TRBJ2-1	CASSYADSSFLDNEQFF	TGTGCCAGCAGTTACGCGGACAGTTCTTTTTTGGACAATGAGCAGTTCTTC
-	TRBV11-2	-	TRBJ1-4	CASSWTTNEKLFF	TGTGCCAGCAGCTGGACAACTAATGAAAAACTGTTTTTT
-	TRBV6-5	-	TRBJ2-7	CASSYNPGEVYEQYF	TGTGCCAGCAGTTACAACCCGGGAGAGGTATACGAGCAGTACTTC
-	TRBV10-3	-	TRBJ2-1	CATSDPVGGNNEQFF	TGTGCCACCAGTGATCCGGTGGGCGGGAACAATGAGCAGTTCTTC
-	TRBV29-1	few	TRBJ2-5	CSVAPRQGECQETQYF	TGCAGCGTTGCCCCAAGGCAGGGTGAATGCCAAGAGACCCAGTACTTC
TRBD2	TRBV7-8	-	TRBJ2-7	CTSSLARRGSSYEQYF	TGTACCAGCAGCTTAGCTAGGCGGGGGAGCTCCTACGAGCAGTACTTC
-	TRBV18	many	TRBJ2-5	CASSPTYQETQYF	TGTGCCAGCTCACCTACGTACCAAGAGACCCAGTACTTC
-	TRBV2	-	TRBJ2-5	CASRVETANLETQYF	TGTGCCAGCAGGGTAGAGACAGCCAACCTTGAGACTCAGTACTTC
-	TRBV24-1	-	TRBJ2-1	CATSDPGHDENEQFF	TGTGCCACCAGTGACCCGGGACATGACGAAAATGAGCAGTTCTTC
-	TRBV5-1	few	TRBJ2-1	CASSLEGRARDEQFF	TGCGCCAGCAGCTTGGAGGGCAGGGCAAGAGATGAGCAGTTCTTC
-	TRBV27	-	TRBJ1-2	CASSLGTLNNYGYTF	TGTGCCAGCAGTTTAGGGACATTGAATAACTATGGCTACACCTTC
TRBD2	TRBV4-2	-	TRBJ2-3	CASSQELAGEADTQYF	TGTGCCAGCAGCCAAGAACTAGCGGGAGAGGCAGATACGCAGTATTTT
-	TRBV10-1	-	TRBJ2-5	CASSEHLGIETQYF	TGCGCCAGCAGTGAGCACCTGGGGATCGAGACCCAGTACTTC
-	TRBV27	few	TRBJ1-1	CASSFQEGTEAFF	TGTGCCAGCAGTTTTCAGGAAGGCACTGAAGCTTTCTTT
-	TRBV12-3/TRBV12-4	few	TRBJ2-1	CATSPRETGPNERFF	TGTGCCACCTCCCCTAGGGAGACTGGCCCCAATGAGCGGTTCTTC
-	TRBV20-1	-	TRBJ1-1	CSARAGATNTEAFF	TGCAGTGCTAGAGCCGGGGCTACGAACACTGAAGCTTTCTTT
TRBD2	TRBV5-1	-	TRBJ2-1	CASGRAGLAGGTNEQFF	TGCGCCAGCGGCCGTGCTGGCCTAGCGGGGGGGACGAATGAGCAGTTCTTC
-	TRBV4-1	few	TRBJ1-1	CASSQELRGTNTEAFF	TGCGCCAGCAGCCAAGAGCTTCGGGGAACGAACACTGAAGCTTTCTTT
TRBD2	TRBV28	-	TRBJ2-7	CASSPQGLAGGGEQYF	TGTGCCAGCAGTCCCCAGGGACTAGCGGGAGGGGGCGAGCAGTACTTC
TRBD2	TRBV14	few	TRBJ2-1	CASSPAPGTSGTPYNEQFF	TGTGCCAGCAGCCCAGCCCCGGGGACTAGCGGGACCCCCTACAATGAGCAGTTCTTC
TRBD2	TRBV7-9	-	TRBJ2-7	CASSTSPGTSEGRLEQYF	TGTGCCAGCAGCACCAGTCCCGGGACTAGCGAAGGACGTCTCGAGCAGTACTTC
TRBD1	TRBV7-9	many	TRBJ1-2	CASSSRTDRGLYGYTF	TGTGCCAGCAGCTCACGCACGGACAGGGGGCTCTATGGCTACACCTTC
-	TRBV20-1	few	TRBJ2-3	CSARDKADSTDTQYF	TGCAGTGCTAGAGATAAAGCGGATAGCACAGATACGCAGTATTTT
TRBD2	TRBV9	few	TRBJ2-3	CASSVGQRGSTDTQYF	TGTGCCAGCAGCGTAGGTCAGCGGGGGAGCACAGATACGCAGTATTTT
TRBD2	TRBV10-3	few	TRBJ2-7	CATRTSGEGSEQYF	TGTGCCACCAGGACTAGCGGGGAGGGGTCCGAGCAGTACTTC
-	TRBV7-2	few	TRBJ2-1	CASSLGSLTLEQFF	TGTGCCAGCAGCCTAGGTAGTCTTACCCTAGAGCAGTTCTTC